What follows describes a single TCR beta chain. Its antigen is unidentified. The V end was cut by 0 bases, the J end by 6 bases, with 11 bases between. Germline values: CDR1 SGHNT, CDR2 YYREEE (reference sequence). The CDR3 runs 14 residues. This sample is drawn from a study of graft-versus-host responses after intestinal transplantation. About the research overall: Recipients were all induced with anti-thymocyte globulin, then given tacrolimus and steroids for two to three years. Study-level findings and limits: Allograft clonal ratios (graft-versus-host to host-versus-graft) were high in patients who had graft-donor T cell macrochimerism.

Profiling relied on immunoSEQ multiplex PCR, and the TCRdb table lists in-frame clones only, not all of them. The sample includes more than 65,000 clones, around 90% seen only once; the top ten take 7.6%. The specimen was unstimulated CD8+ T cells sorted from spleen or lymph node cells, collected before transplant. This rearrangement joins TRBV5-4 to TRBJ2-3, with D unresolved. This clonotype was sampled from a human donor who was the organ donor for an intestinal transplant. CDR3 protein: CASSLAERLDTQYF. CDR3 coding DNA: TGTGCCAGCAGCTTGGCCGAGCGCCTGGATACGCAGTATTTT.